This entry features one T cell receptor (beta chain) sequence. Together with a sample-barcoded 5' primer, a J-beta primer mix was included in a second PCR lasting about 7 to 11 cycles. TCRdb fed the 5' RACE reads into MiXCR, producing one record per CDR3 protein. The sample contains more than 1,000,000 distinct CDR3 sequences, under 30% of which appear only once. The entry originates in a study of blood T cells in healthy people across ages. Background on the study: Every two T cells gave about one barcoded beta molecule via template switching.

The CDR3 contains 13 residues. V gave up 3 bases and J gave up 7 bases, with 13 bases separating them. Germline V lookup: CDR1 SGHDN, CDR2 FVKESK. These data are also associated with another study on T cells of mothers and their children.

Sequencing was performed on blood. This clonotype was sampled from a girl aged 2-10 years in good health. The V and J genes are TRBV14 and TRBJ2-7; D perhaps matches TRBD2 (5 bases). The CDR3 loop is CASSQVTRGEQYF. The CDR3 nucleotides read TGTGCCAGCAGCCAGGTGACCAGAGGGGAGCAGTACTTC.